A single sample is the source of the 18 T cell receptor beta chains below, sequenced in a study of shared clonotypes between healthy human individuals. Data came from immunoSEQ multiplex PCR; TCRdb stores just in-frame clones and leaves some out. The sample shows hundreds of thousands of clones, 79% of them seen only once. The source material was PBMCs. These TCRs come from a woman in her 40s in good health. Some clones in this sample may be carry-over from other donors' samples.

In this sample, this clone turned up a few times. The chain has TRBV6-1 and TRBJ1-2; 7 nucleotides agree with TRBD1. This CDR3 is 16 amino acids long. CDR1 is MNHNS, CDR2 SASEGT, per germline. The junction had 9 bases not matched to a gene; V was cut back by 2 bases and J by 3 bases. In DNA, the CDR3 is TGTGCCAGCAGTGAATGGGAGGGACAGAGCTACTATGGCTACACCTTC. Encoded protein: CASSEWEGQSYYGYTF.

The V call is TRBV21-1, the J call TRBJ2-6; the DNA was not compared with TRBD2, the D call given in the table. TRBV21-1 is described as a pseudogene. The CDR3 loop spans 19 amino acids. The CDR3 loop is CASSKVTAKPGSGANVLTF. CDR3 sequence (DNA): TGTGCCAGCAGCAAAGTTACTGCTAAGCCGGGTTCTGGGGCCAACGTCCTGACTTTC.

The gene calls are TRBV30 and TRBJ1-3, with D tentatively TRBD1 (5 bases). V was clipped by 5 bases and J by 1 base, with 6 bases between them. The germline V gene has CDR1 GTSNPN and CDR2 SVGIG (reference sequence). The CDR3 is made up of 12 amino acids. The DNA of the CDR3 is TGTGCCTGGGGGGCTTCTGGAAACACCATATATTTT. It specifies CAWGASGNTIYF.

The chain combines TRBV15 with TRBJ2-7; D assignment may be TRBD1 or TRBD2 (6 bases each). From germline, CDR1 is LNHNV and CDR2 YYDKDF (reference sequence). V was clipped by 4 bases and J by 5 bases, with 21 bases between them. This CDR3 comprises 16 residues. The CDR3 loop is CATSTRRGTGRNEQYF. CDR3 DNA: TGTGCCACCAGCACCCGAAGGGGAACAGGGAGGAACGAGCAGTACTTC.

V gene TRBV7-2 combines with J gene TRBJ2-7; D is possibly TRBD1 or TRBD2 (5 bases each). Germline CDR1 reads SGHTA; CDR2 reads FQGNSA. This CDR3 comprises 14 residues. V lost 6 bases, J lost 2 bases, and 14 bases lay in between. Written as DNA, the CDR3 is TGTGCCAGCAGGATTCCTGGGGGAACCTACGAGCAGTACTTC. Protein product: CASRIPGGTYEQYF.

The J gene is TRBJ2-1, the V gene TRBV30, with TRBD2 as a possible D gene (6 bases). There are 12 residues in the CDR3. Germline V CDR1 and CDR2: GTSNPN, SVGIG (reference sequence). V was pared by 3 bases and J by 8 bases, with 11 bases between. CDR3 DNA: TGTGCCTGGAGCCGGACGGGGGATGAGCAGTTCTTC. It yields the protein CAWSRTGDEQFF.

The J gene is TRBJ2-1, the V gene TRBV5-1, with 10 bases lining up with TRBD1. Germline CDR1 is SGHRS and CDR2 is YFSETQ. The CDR3 is 14 residues long. With 4 bases clipped from V and 8 bases from J, the junction kept 6 bases outside the gene matches. The CDR3 sequence: CASSPQGTGDEQFF. CDR3 nucleotide sequence: TGCGCCAGCAGCCCCCAGGGGACAGGGGATGAGCAGTTCTTC.

Here the CDR3 reads CASKTGTGYSNQPQHF. Written as DNA, the CDR3 is TGTGCCAGTAAAACCGGGACAGGATATAGCAATCAGCCCCAGCATTTT. The V gene is TRBV19, the J gene TRBJ1-5; TRBD1 aligns across 8 bases. The CDR3 has 16 amino acids. In germline, CDR1 is LNHDA, CDR2 SQIVND (reference sequence). The V segment lost 7 bases and the J segment 0 bases; nucleotides outside the gene matches: 8. Together with reference TRBV19 and TRBJ1-5, the CDR3 gives the full variable domain: DGGITQSPKYLFRKEGQNVTLSCEQNLNHDAMYWYRQDPGQGLRLIYYSQIVNDFQKGDIAEGYSVSREKKESFPLTVTSAQKNPTAFYLCASKTGTGYSNQPQHFGDGTRLSIL.

The rearrangement uses TRBV5-6 and TRBJ2-3, with a tentative D call TRBD2 (6 bases). CDR3 length: 17 amino acids. Germline V gene data show CDR1 as SGHDT and CDR2 as YYEEEE. Trimming removed 5 bases from V and 1 base from J, with 20 bases in between. The CDR3: CASRMGRGLRGTDTQYF. In DNA form, the CDR3 reads TGTGCCAGCAGGATGGGACGGGGACTGCGTGGCACAGATACGCAGTATTTT.

The V gene is TRBV7-2, the J gene TRBJ1-4; TRBD1 might be the D (5 bases). Germline V gene data show CDR1 as SGHTA and CDR2 as FQGNSA. With 5 bases removed from V and 6 bases from J, the gap between germline ends came to 16 bases. The CDR3 loop spans 15 amino acids. CDR3 in DNA: TGTGCCAGCAGCCAACAGGCTTTCCGGGATGAAAAACTGTTTTTT. Translating it yields CASSQQAFRDEKLFF.

This chain uses TRBV15 with TRBJ2-7, with 7 bases identical to TRBD2. Trimming removed 5 bases from V and 7 bases from J; junction bases left unmatched: 14. The CDR3 contains 15 residues. The germline CDR1 and CDR2 sequences are LNHNV and YYDKDF (reference sequence). The CDR3 region has the DNA TGTGCCACCAGCGGGTACGCGGGAGCCGCCGGGGAGCAGTACTTC. Translating gives CATSGYAGAAGEQYF.

This clone has a handful of counts. The V call is TRBV5-1, the J call TRBJ2-2; 8 bases are a match to TRBD2. The CDR3 runs to 16 residues. The germline CDR1 and CDR2 sequences are SGHRS and YFSETQ. Losses at the gene ends were 4 bases for V and 0 bases for J; bases not matched to a gene: 5. The chain's CDR3 is CASSLNSGTNTGELFF. DNA of the CDR3: TGCGCCAGCAGCCTCAATAGCGGGACGAACACCGGGGAGCTGTTTTTT.

On this clone: A much larger clone lies one base from this, so it may be a read error. This specimen includes other DNA sequences encoding the same CDR3. The chain employs TRBV18 and TRBJ2-3, with 7 bases aligning to TRBD2. Trimming at V came to 3 bases and at J to 4 bases, leaving 1 base not matched to a gene. The CDR3 is 13 residues long. The V gene's germline CDR1 is KGHSH and CDR2 LQKENI. CDR3 bases: TGTGCCAGCTCACCGGCGGGAGCAGATACGCAGTATTTT. Translation gives CASSPAGADTQYF. Drawing the rest from reference TRBV18 and TRBJ2-3, the complete variable domain is NAGVMQNPRHLVRRRGQEARLRCSPMKGHSHVYWYRQLPEEGLKFMVYLQKENIIDESGMPKERFSAEFPKEGPSILRIQQVVRGDSAAYFCASSPAGADTQYFGPGTRLTVL.

The V gene is TRBV29-1, the J gene TRBJ2-1, with 10 positions matching TRBD2. This CDR3 contains 11 residues. Germline values: CDR1 SQVTM, CDR2 ANQGSEA. The CDR3 loop reads CKAGGNNEQFF. The CDR3, as DNA: TGCAAAGCGGGGGGGAACAATGAGCAGTTCTTC.

The chain links TRBV27 to TRBJ2-1; 7 bases match TRBD2. The CDR3 spans 16 residues. The V and J ends lost 7 bases and 0 bases, in that order; junction bases with no gene match: 9. CDR1 MNHEY and CDR2 SMNVEV come from the germline V gene (reference sequence). CDR3 sequence reads: CASKVGSGTSYNEQFF. The DNA of the CDR3 is TGTGCCAGCAAAGTAGGGAGCGGGACCTCCTACAATGAGCAGTTCTTC.

This chain uses TRBV28 with TRBJ1-5; 7 bases map to TRBD1. V gave up 7 bases and J gave up 3 bases; unmatched junction bases: 12. CDR3 size: 16 residues. In germline, CDR1 is MDHEN, CDR2 SYDVKM. The CDR3 DNA follows: TGTGCCAGCACCTATCGGAGCAGGGGGGACAATCAGCCCCAGCATTTT. Its protein is CASTYRSRGDNQPQHF. The full variable domain, completed using reference TRBV28 and TRBJ1-5, is DVKVTQSSRYLVKRTGEKVFLECVQDMDHENMFWYRQDPGLGLRLIYFSYDVKMKEKGDIPEGYSVSREKKERFSLILESASTNQTSMYLCASTYRSRGDNQPQHFGDGTRLSIL.

The gene calls are TRBV28 and TRBJ2-7, with D unclear. CDR3 length: 13 amino acids. V was shortened by 7 bases and J by 0 bases, with 10 bases between the two germline ends. Germline V gene data show CDR1 as MDHEN and CDR2 as SYDVKM. The CDR3 region has the DNA TGTGCCAGCACCCCGAGATCCTCCTACGAGCAGTACTTC. It translates to CASTPRSSYEQYF.

The V call is TRBV30, the J call TRBJ1-4, with 8 bases matching TRBD1. Trimming removed 8 bases from V and 6 bases from J; junction bases left unmatched: 8. The CDR3 has 13 amino acids. Germline CDR1 is GTSNPN and CDR2 is SVGIG (reference sequence). This chain's CDR3 is CASGQGGDEKLFF. The DNA for the CDR3 is TGTGCCAGTGGACAGGGAGGGGATGAAAAACTGTTTTTT.